This record concerns one TCR beta chain sequence. Its recognized antigen is unknown. Base-call qualities are not available, and no considerably larger clone is one nucleotide away. The source of the sample is a study of CD8 T cells in Susac syndrome (dated by TCRdb to between 2018 and 2021). As for the study more broadly: The study used repertoire sequencing to test whether antigen drove CD8+ T cell activation and differentiation in Susac syndrome.

Peripheral blood CD8+ and CD4+ T cells from healthy donors, Susac syndrome patients and multiple sclerosis patients were profiled by high-throughput TCR beta sequencing. Healthy donors were age- and sex-matched controls. Bulk CD8+ and CD4+ T cells were purified by magnetic negative isolation, whereas CD8+ TEMRA cells were enriched by FACS. Blood was drawn into EDTA tubes, processed within 24 hours, and PBMCs were isolated by density gradient centrifugation. PBMCs intended for TCR sequencing were frozen in liquid nitrogen and were later thawed in a 37 degrees C water bath. The sorted or isolated CD4+, CD8+ and CD8+ TEMRA cells had a purity of 90% or higher. RNA was extracted using the RNeasy kit, and about 0.45 to 1 ug of the RNA was reverse transcribed with random hexamers. The immunoSEQ multiplex PCR assay, which covers 54 Vbeta and 13 Jbeta segments, was used to amplify TCR beta CDR3 regions. Bias from PCR amplification was corrected by using a synthetic template baseline for primer optimization and for computational correction. Per the source publication's procedure: Only productive sequences were kept, with reads annotated to V, D and J genes according to IMGT and analyzed in immunoSEQ Analyzer. Clonality was computed as one minus Shannon entropy normalized by log2 of the number of productive unique sequences. Public and private clones were assessed among the 100 most prevalent clones of each patient and control. Clones were defined as Susac-specific when absent from the healthy and MS cohorts, from over a thousand published viral clones and from other ImmuneACCESS disease sequences. The raw public reads went through TCRdb reprocessing: fastp at Q25, MiXCR clone calling, in-frame beta chains kept. Rows are unified per CDR3 protein, each entry keeping the most common DNA and genes. TCRdb, not the authors, supplied the V and J calls. Within this sample are 180,000 or so distinct CDR3 sequences, with around 94% of them counted one time only. The ten largest clonotypes hold 0.13% to 0.15% of the sample.

On the study overall, not on this receptor specifically: The TCR sequencing and HLA analysis was acknowledged to have included a relatively small number of individuals.

The CDR1 and CDR2 encoded by the germline V gene (reference sequence) are GTSNPN and SVGIG. Relative to germline, V is missing 8 bases and J is missing 4 bases, with 11 bases of the junction outside any gene match. Its CDR3 holds 14 amino acids, cysteine through phenylalanine. Only the CDR3 DNA is retained, 42 bases long and in frame from the first base. Sequencing was performed on CD4+ T cells from PBMCs. The rearranged segments are TRBV30 and TRBJ2-3; TRBD1 lines up with 8 middle nucleotides. This TCR derives from a human donor in good health. The CDR3 protein sequence reads: CAGHTGGGPDTQYF. The DNA is as follows: TGTGCCGGCCACACAGGGGGTGGCCCAGATACGCAGTATTTT. Supplemented by the reference TRBV30 and TRBJ2-3 proteins around the CDR3, the complete variable domain is SQTIHQWPATLVQPVGSPLSLECTVEGTSNPNLYWYRQAAGRGLQLLFYSVGIGQISSEVPQNLSASRPQDRQFILSSKKLLLSDSGFYLCAGHTGGGPDTQYFGPGTRLTVL.